This note documents a single T cell receptor beta chain sequence. What antigen it recognizes has not been identified. No base quality information exists; no much larger clone differs at one position. This sample was taken from a study of cytomegalovirus exposure and HLA in healthy donors (dated by TCRdb to about 2017). A note on the overall study: According to an earlier analysis of 587 of the donors, 150 million to 200 million T cells yielded over 100 million unique TCR beta sequences and about 300 Gb of sequence data. Among some 410 genotyped donors of the cohort, an average of roughly 230,000 unique TCR beta nucleotide sequences was sequenced per donor, of which about 19% were non-productive. The study aimed to test whether cataloging public T cell receptors could reveal signatures of past pathogen exposure. Typing coverage varied by locus: roughly 629-630 donors for A, B, C, DRB1 and DQB1; roughly 560 for DQA1; more than 600 for DPA1; 400 to 480 for DPB1. Roughly five DR-DQ haplotypes were treated as single units for association and clustering because of strong linkage in the cohort. The later analysis used no new phenotypic data to find candidate immune exposures, relying instead on TCR beta sequences and their occurrence across donors. All discovery cohort repertoires had been generated using a single sequencing platform. The genetic ancestry cluster associated with self-reported Caucasian donors included around four fifths of the 398 genotyped donors. Donor age, sex, ethnicity and CMV serostatus were compiled together with the repertoire data. A later genetic analysis took genome-wide SNP genotypes for about three fifths of the roughly 700 donors and used that subset as a discovery cohort. The study used immunosequencing to profile the T cell repertoires of 600 to 850 subjects and linked those repertoires to cytomegalovirus serostatus. HLA typing covered class I and class II loci at four-digit resolution. An earlier analysis of 500 to 650 of the donors applied high-throughput TCR beta sequencing to assess whether each TCR beta V gene segment acted as functional or pseudogenic. High-throughput TCR immunosequencing, statistical association of individual TCRs with disease status, and machine learning were combined to predict cytomegalovirus infection status. To study patterns of TCR occurrence, a later analysis re-analyzed previously published TCR beta repertoires from around 670 donors and added high-resolution HLA genotyping. Along with the approximately 600-subject first cohort, a separate validation cohort of approximately 110 different subjects was used. An early release covering about 600 HLA-typed donors comprised about 300 gigabases of sequencing data and around 80 million unique TCR sequences.

From the cysteine up to the phenylalanine, the CDR3 has a length of 13 residues. CDR3 DNA is the only sequence kept; it has 39 bases, read in frame from the first base. Trimming takes 8 bases off V and 7 bases off J; junction bases not matched to a gene: 5. CDR1 and CDR2 are drawn from the germline V gene: MGHDK, SYGVNS. Library preparation was by the immunoSEQ multiplex PCR assay. For the multiplex PCR, a mixture combining 60 forward primers for TCR Vbeta segments and 13 reverse primers for TCR Jbeta segments was used. The CDR3 region of rearranged TCR beta genes was amplified from genomic DNA by a multiplex PCR assay. The amplified TCR beta libraries were sequenced on the Illumina HiSeq System as 87-base-pair reads. As for the original processing: In a later analysis, tens of millions of unique TCR beta chains were counted across the 500 to 850 repertoires, and roughly 11 million of these chains were shared by at least two donors. Raw reads were error-corrected and collapsed into unique sequences with a nearest-neighbor algorithm that merged closely related sequences to remove PCR and sequencing errors. CDR3 sequences were aligned to IMGT reference sequences to assign V, D and J gene segments. For a sequence to be retained, at least a six-nucleotide match to both a V gene segment and a J gene segment was required. A rearrangement was called productive if the CDR3 had no stop codons and remained in frame with V and J, and every other rearrangement was called non-productive. CDR3 was defined according to IMGT convention as the region running from the second conserved V-encoded cysteine to the conserved J-encoded phenylalanine. The earlier analysis of 500 to 750 of the donors excluded any sequence lacking an unambiguous match to a single V gene segment. In an earlier analysis of approximately 590 of the donors, a V segment was called functional when productive rearrangements were above 56.7%, and segregating when the standard deviation between donors exceeded 5%. A statistical classification framework was built for diagnosing cytomegalovirus status from the catalog of TCR beta chain sequences. In a later analysis, TCR nucleotide sequences were compared against IMGT/GENE-DB human TR gene sequences so that V and J genes could be assigned. The TCRdist pipeline was used in a later analysis to assign CDR3 sequences and most-parsimonious VDJ recombination scenarios. In a later analysis, every TCR beta chain was defined by the combination of its CDR3 amino acid sequence and its V-gene family, and reads without a unique V-gene family were dropped. A later analysis removed 450 to 600 highly shared, low-generation-probability nucleotide sequences to deal with suspected cross-contamination and a sequencing artifact. In a later analysis, a clonal expansion index for each public chain was calculated from normalized within-repertoire ranks of inferred template counts. In a later analysis, generation probabilities were computed with a VDJ recombination model fitted to out-of-frame rearrangements, and the resulting probabilities were checked against IGoR. Hypergeometric tests were used in a later analysis to score TCR-TCR, TCR-HLA and TCR-CMV co-occurrence, with a repertoire-size bias correction applied to the TCR pairs. In a later analysis, false discovery rates were estimated by permuting HLA or CMV assignments 20 times. In a later analysis, co-occurring TCRs were grouped using DBSCAN, with TCRdist sequence similarity added in when clustering inside HLA-allele-positive subsets. Repertoires with fewer than 30,000 or more than 120,000 public chains were left out of co-occurrence clustering, as were about five repertoires with anomalous nucleotide sharing. In TCRdb, the immuneACCESS table is reduced to in-frame sequences with V and J assigned. These tables do not hold every clone; where another copy was compared, an unresolved V gene accounts for under half, and the others remain unexplained. The V and J calls and clone size were taken over from that table, and D and trimming were inferred from the DNA. This sample lists some 150,000 clones; 64% were detected once. The top ten clonotypes cover over 2.5% of the sample.

Overall study results and their limits: In a later analysis, several top co-occurrence clusters were reported to appear linked to parvovirus B19, influenza, CMV and Epstein-Barr virus. Most TCR sequences were observed very rarely across donors, whereas some public TCRs were present in many individuals. Because HLA typing was unavailable for some donors at each locus, only the typed subset was used in association tests. A further reported finding was that TCR beta sequences accurately predicted the HLA-A and HLA-B alleles for most subjects in the first cohort. In this cohort, only TCR beta chains were sequenced, and detectable features were limited by the absence of alpha or paired-chain data. In a later analysis, about 16,000 TCR beta sequences were associated with specific HLA alleles at a false discovery rate of 0.05. The 87-base-pair reads could not distinguish some IMGT-functional V segments, including TRBV6-2 and TRBV6-3, so those segments were excluded. The earlier analysis of about 600 of the donors excluded around 17 rarely observed V segments, including chromosome 9 orphons, because counts were too low. A later analysis found that most CMV-associated TCR beta chains appeared HLA-restricted, with HLA associations seemingly driven largely by CMV exposure. The study listed over 150 TCR beta chains as associated with cytomegalovirus. A cluster of highly shared sequence variants was judged likely to be a technical artifact of the sequencing pipeline. Compared with the 666-donor mean, donors in an Asian-associated ancestry cluster had fewer N-insertions in productive TCRs, according to a later genetic analysis. The authors suggested that the approach could potentially be extended to other disease states and immunological phenotypes. In a later analysis, HLA-associated TCR beta chains were found to be more clonally expanded and to have lower generation probabilities than equally common non-associated chains. Assigning TCR associations to individual alleles was difficult when HLA alleles, especially DR and DQ, strongly co-occurred. Correlated functional status among segregating V segments might reflect linkage disequilibrium, but an unknown experimental factor could not be ruled out. The presence/absence analyses assumed that sequencing depth was roughly uniform across donors, and that assumption may not be true. A later analysis found that TCR association rates varied across HLA loci, with DRB1 alleles showing the most associated TCRs and HLA-C alleles the fewest. In both the original and validation cohorts, the classifier was reported to diagnose cytomegalovirus status with high specificity and sensitivity. A later genetic analysis associated a missense DCLRE1C variant with V-gene and J-gene trimming of TCR beta chains, and an independent cohort replicated the association. CMV serostatus was the only immune exposure information available for the cohort. Broadly in line with IMGT annotations, most TCR beta V segments showed up in productive rearrangements about 90% or about 30% of the time in an earlier analysis of 450 to 600 of the donors. A few of the identified cytomegalovirus-associated TCR beta chains were confirmed in vitro to be specific for cytomegalovirus antigens.

The cohort was made up of about 670 healthy bone marrow donors. At the time of sampling, every cohort member was nominally healthy, though immune exposures that went unrecorded were likely present. The donor tested CMV seropositive and was one of the 289 seropositive cohort members. A peripheral blood sample was collected from each donor, and TCR beta sequencing was performed on peripheral blood mononuclear cells. The Qiagen DNeasy Blood Extraction Kit was used to extract genomic DNA from the blood cell samples. Material for sequencing was PBMCs. The source of this sequence is a woman aged 25 to 45 in good health and CMV-seropositive. This chain joins TRBV25-1 to TRBJ2-7, and TRBD2 matches 13 of the central bases. The CDR3 protein sequence reads: CASGRLAGGEQYF. The nucleotide sequence is TGTGCCAGCGGGAGACTAGCGGGAGGTGAGCAGTACTTC.